The present T cell receptor beta chain was sequenced within a study of PD-1 blockade in classical Hodgkin lymphoma. To note about this clone: The antigen is unknown.

Sequencing was performed with immunoSEQ multiplex PCR; in TCRdb, only in-frame clones are kept and a portion is missing. This table holds around 60,000 clones, around 90% found once. The time point here: cycle 4 day 1 (C4D1), after 6 weeks of nivolumab. Relapse was seen in all patients after autologous stem cell transplantation, and brentuximab vedotin exposure was variable. The CDR3 spans 14 residues. V gave up 1 base and J gave up 6 bases; unmatched junction bases: 3. Germline V CDR1 and CDR2: SGHRS, YFSETQ. Study results and limitations: Partial responders and progressors had significantly lower baseline TCR diversity. The origin of the repertoire differences remains undefined, with disease activity or prior therapy as possible causes.

The TCR comes from a human donor with classical Hodgkin lymphoma. The material was peripheral blood mononuclear cells (PBMCs), obtained before the fourth cycle of nivolumab. The J gene is TRBJ2-2, the V gene TRBV5-1; TRBD1 agrees at 7 bases. The CDR3 sequence: CASSLTGEAGELFF. As DNA, the CDR3 is TGCGCCAGCAGCTTGACAGGGGAAGCCGGGGAGCTGTTTTTT. Full variable domain (rest looked up from reference TRBV5-1 and TRBJ2-2): KAGVTQTPRYLIKTRGQQVTLSCSPISGHRSVSWYQQTPGQGLQFLFEYFSETQRNKGNFPGRFSGRQFSNSRSEMNVSTLELGDSALYLCASSLTGEAGELFFGEGSRLTVL.